This entry concerns a single TCR beta chain. The entry originates in a study of beta chain features in type 1 diabetes. Trimming left V 3 bases short and J 0 bases short, with 14 bases between. CDR3 length: 16 residues. CDR1 is MNHNY and CDR2 is SVGAGI in the germline V gene (reference sequence). Investigators reverse transcribed all isolated RNA, so they sequenced expressed TCRB transcripts. Measured with immunoSEQ multiplex PCR; TCRdb has only the in-frame clones, and not every one. The sample carries 330,000 or so clones, 12% to 15% recorded once. The chain carries TRBV6-6 and TRBJ1-2; possible D gene TRBD1, 6 bases. The sample taken for sequencing was central memory CD4+ T cells from blood. The clonotype comes from a man aged 25-45 years in good health. CDR3 in DNA: TGTGCCAGCAGTTATCCACAACAGGGTACTAACTATGGCTACACCTTC. It codes for CASSYPQQGTNYGYTF.